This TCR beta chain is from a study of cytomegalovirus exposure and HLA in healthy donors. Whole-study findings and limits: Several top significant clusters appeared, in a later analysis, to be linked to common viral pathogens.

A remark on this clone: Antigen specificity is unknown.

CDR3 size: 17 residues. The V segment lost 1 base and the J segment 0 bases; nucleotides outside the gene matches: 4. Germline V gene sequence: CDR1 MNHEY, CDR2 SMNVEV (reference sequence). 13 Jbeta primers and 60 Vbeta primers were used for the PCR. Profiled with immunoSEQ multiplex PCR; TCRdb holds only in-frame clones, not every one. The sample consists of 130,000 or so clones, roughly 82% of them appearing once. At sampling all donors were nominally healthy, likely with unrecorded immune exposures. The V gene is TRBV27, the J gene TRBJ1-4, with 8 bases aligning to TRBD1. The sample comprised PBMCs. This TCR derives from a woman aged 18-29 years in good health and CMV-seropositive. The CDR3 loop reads CASSLFTGGATNEKLFF. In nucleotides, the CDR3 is TGTGCCAGCAGTTTATTTACAGGGGGTGCAACTAATGAAAAACTGTTTTTT.